This is a list of T cell receptor beta chains from one sample in a study of blood T cell repertoires in COVID-19. Generated by immunoSEQ multiplex PCR, the TCRdb table keeps only in-frame clones and is missing some. Among 220,000 or so clones listed, roughly 86% were seen once. Sequenced: PBMCs or T cells enriched from blood (not recorded which). Every receptor here comes from a woman aged 50 to 60 who had recovered from COVID-19. The CDR3 runs from the conserved cysteine through the conserved F or W. D genes are given only for firm matches. Where a row states a size, it is once, few, many or the class of an expanded clone; other rows omit it.

v_call	d_call	clone_size	j_call	cdr3_length	cdr3_nt	cdr3_aa
TRBV28	NA	NA	TRBJ1-2	12	TGTGCCAGCTCCAGGGGTAGCTATGGCTACACCTTC	CASSRGSYGYTF
TRBV28	TRBD2	NA	TRBJ2-7	16	TGTGCCAGCAGTCCGCCCGCGGGGGTAGGGAGTCCCGAGCAGTACTTC	CASSPPAGVGSPEQYF
TRBV9	NA	NA	TRBJ2-3	15	TGTGCCAGCAGCGACTCCGGGACTCCTAGGGATACGCAGTATTTT	CASSDSGTPRDTQYF
TRBV5-5	TRBD1	NA	TRBJ2-1	15	TGTGCCAGCAGCTTGGAAGGACAGGGCCCTCGAGAGCAGTTCTTC	CASSLEGQGPREQFF
TRBV28	NA	once	TRBJ1-3	14	TGTGCCAGCAGTTTATGGGGCAGTAAGGACACCATATATTTT	CASSLWGSKDTIYF
TRBV27	NA	NA	TRBJ2-3	14	TGTGCCAGCAGTTTACGGGACTCCACAGATACGCAGTATTTT	CASSLRDSTDTQYF
TRBV19	NA	NA	TRBJ2-7	13	TGTGCCAGTAGTATAACTGTCTTATACGAGCAGTACTTC	CASSITVLYEQYF
TRBV11-2	TRBD1	NA	TRBJ1-1	13	TGTGCCAGCAGCTACCCGGGACAGGGTGAAGCTTTCTTT	CASSYPGQGEAFF
TRBV5-6	NA	NA	TRBJ2-6	14	TGTGCCAGCAGCTTCGGCTCTGGGGCCAACGTCCTGACTTTC	CASSFGSGANVLTF
TRBV5-1	TRBD2	NA	TRBJ2-5	16	TGCGCCAGCAGCCCTGGGACTAGCGGGAGTTTGGAGACCCAGTACTTC	CASSPGTSGSLETQYF
TRBV11-3	TRBD2	NA	TRBJ2-2	15	TGTGCCAGCAGCTTAAGTAGCGGGAAGTCCGGGGAGCTGTTTTTT	CASSLSSGKSGELFF
TRBV6-1	NA	once	TRBJ1-5	13	TGTGCCAGCAGTGACCCGGGGTATCAGCCCCAGCATTTT	CASSDPGYQPQHF
TRBV28	TRBD1	few	TRBJ1-2	15	TGTGCCAGCAGTCCCTGGGACAGGGGATTAGGGGGCTACACCTTC	CASSPWDRGLGGYTF
TRBV7-3	TRBD2	NA	TRBJ2-2	15	TGTGCCAGCAGCTTAAGGGCGGGAGCGACCGGGGAGCTGTTTTTT	CASSLRAGATGELFF